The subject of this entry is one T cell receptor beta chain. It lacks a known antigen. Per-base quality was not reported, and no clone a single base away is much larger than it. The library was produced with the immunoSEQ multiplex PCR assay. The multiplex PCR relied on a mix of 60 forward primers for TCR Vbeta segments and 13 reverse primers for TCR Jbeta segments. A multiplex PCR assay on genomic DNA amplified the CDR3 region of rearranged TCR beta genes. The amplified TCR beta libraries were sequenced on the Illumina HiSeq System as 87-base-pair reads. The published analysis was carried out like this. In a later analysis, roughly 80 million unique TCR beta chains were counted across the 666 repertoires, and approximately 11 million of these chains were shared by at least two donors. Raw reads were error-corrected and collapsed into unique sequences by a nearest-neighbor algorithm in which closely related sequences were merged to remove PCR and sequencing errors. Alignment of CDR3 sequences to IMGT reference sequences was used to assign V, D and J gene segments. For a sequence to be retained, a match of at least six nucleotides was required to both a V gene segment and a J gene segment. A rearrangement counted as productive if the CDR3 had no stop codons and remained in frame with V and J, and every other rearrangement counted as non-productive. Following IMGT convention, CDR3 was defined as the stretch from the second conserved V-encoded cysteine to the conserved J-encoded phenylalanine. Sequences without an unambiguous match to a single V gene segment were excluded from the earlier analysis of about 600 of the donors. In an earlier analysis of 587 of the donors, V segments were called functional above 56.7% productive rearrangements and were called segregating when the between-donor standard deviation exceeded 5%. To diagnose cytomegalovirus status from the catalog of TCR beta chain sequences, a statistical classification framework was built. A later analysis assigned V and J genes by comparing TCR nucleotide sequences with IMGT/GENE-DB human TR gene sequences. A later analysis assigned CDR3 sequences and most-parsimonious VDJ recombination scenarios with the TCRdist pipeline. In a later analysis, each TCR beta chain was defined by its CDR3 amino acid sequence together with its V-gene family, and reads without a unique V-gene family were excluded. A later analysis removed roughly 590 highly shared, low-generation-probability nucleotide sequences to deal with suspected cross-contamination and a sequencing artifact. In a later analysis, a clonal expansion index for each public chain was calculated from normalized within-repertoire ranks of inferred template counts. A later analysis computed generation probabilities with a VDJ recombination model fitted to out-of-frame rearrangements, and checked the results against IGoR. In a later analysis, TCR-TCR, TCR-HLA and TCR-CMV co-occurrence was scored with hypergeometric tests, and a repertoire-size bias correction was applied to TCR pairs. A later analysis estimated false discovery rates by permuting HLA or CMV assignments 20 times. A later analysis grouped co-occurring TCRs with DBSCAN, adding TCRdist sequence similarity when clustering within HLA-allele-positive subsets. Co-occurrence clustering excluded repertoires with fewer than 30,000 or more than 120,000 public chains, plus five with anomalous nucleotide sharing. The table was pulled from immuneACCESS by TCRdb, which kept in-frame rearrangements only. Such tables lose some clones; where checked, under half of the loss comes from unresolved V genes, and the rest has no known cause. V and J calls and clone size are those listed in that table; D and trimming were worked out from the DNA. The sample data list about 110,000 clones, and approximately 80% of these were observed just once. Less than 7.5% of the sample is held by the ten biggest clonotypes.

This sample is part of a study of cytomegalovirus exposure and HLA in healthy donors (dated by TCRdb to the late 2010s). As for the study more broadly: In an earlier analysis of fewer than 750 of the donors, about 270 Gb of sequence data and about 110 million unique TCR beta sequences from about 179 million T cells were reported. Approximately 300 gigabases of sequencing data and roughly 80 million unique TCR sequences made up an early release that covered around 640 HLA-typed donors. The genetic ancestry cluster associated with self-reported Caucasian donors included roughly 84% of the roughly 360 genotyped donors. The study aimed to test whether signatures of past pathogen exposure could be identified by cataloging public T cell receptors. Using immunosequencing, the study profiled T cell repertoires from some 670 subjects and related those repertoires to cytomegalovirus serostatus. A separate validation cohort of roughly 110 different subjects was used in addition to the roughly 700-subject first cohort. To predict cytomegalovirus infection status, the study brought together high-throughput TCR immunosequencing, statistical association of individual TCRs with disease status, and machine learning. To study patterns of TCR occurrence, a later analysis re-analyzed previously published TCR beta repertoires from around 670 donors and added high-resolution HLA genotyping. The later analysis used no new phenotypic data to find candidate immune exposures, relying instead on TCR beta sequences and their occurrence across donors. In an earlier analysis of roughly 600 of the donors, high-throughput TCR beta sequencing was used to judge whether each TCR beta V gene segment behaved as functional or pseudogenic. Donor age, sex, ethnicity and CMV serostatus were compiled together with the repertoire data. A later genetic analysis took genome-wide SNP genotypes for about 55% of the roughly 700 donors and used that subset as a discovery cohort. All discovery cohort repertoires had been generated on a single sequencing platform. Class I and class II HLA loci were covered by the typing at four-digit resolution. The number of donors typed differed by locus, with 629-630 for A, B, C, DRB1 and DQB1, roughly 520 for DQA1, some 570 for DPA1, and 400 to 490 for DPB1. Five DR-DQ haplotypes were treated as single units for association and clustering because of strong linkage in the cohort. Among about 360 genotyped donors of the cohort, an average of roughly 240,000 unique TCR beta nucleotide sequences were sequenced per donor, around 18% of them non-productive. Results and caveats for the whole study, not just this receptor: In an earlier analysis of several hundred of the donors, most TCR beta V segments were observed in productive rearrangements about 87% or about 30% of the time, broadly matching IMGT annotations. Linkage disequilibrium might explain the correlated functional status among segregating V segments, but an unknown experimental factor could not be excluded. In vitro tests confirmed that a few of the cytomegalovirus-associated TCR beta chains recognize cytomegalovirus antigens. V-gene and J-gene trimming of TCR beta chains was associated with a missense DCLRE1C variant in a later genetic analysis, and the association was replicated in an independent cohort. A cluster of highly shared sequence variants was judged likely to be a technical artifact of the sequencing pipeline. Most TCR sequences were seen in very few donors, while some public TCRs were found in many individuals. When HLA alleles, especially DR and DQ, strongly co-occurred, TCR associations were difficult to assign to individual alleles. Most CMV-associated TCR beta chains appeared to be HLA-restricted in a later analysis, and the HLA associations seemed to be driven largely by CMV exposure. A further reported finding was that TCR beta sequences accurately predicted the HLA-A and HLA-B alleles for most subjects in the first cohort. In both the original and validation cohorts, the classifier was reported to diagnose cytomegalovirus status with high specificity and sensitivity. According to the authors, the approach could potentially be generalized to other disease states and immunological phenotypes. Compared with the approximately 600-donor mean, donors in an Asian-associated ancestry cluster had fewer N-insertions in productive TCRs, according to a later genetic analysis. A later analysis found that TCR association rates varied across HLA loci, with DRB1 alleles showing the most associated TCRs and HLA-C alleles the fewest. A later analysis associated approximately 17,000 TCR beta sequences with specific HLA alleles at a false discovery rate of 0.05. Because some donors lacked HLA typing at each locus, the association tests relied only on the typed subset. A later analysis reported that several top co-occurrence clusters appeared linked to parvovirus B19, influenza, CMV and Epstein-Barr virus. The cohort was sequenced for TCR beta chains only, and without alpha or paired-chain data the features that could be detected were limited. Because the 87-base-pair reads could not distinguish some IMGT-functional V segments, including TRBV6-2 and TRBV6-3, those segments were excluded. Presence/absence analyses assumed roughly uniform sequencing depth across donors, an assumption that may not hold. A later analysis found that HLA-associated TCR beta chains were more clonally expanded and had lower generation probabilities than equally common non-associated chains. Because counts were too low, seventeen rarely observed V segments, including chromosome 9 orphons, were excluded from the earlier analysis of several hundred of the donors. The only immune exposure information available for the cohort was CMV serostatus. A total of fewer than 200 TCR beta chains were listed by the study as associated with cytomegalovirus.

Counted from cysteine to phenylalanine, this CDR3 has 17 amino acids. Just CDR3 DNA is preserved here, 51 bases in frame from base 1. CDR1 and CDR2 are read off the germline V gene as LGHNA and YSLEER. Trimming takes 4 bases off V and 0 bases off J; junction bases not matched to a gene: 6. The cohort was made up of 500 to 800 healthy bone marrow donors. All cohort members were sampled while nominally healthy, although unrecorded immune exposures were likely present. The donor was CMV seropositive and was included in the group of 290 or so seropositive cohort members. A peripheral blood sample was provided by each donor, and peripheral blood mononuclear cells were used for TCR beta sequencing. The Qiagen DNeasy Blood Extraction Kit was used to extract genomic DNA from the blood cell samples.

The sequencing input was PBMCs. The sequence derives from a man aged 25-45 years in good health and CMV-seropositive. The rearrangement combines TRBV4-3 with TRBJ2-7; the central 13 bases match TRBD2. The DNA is TGCGCCAGCAGCCTTGGACTAGCGGGGGAGAGCTCCTACGAGCAGTACTTC. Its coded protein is CASSLGLAGESSYEQYF.